A selection of T cell receptor beta chains follows, all from one sample in a study of T cell repertoires and HLA-DP antigens. These TCRs' antigens remain unknown. Clones were sequenced by immunoSEQ multiplex PCR, and TCRdb holds only the in-frame ones, with some missing. This sample carries about 89,000 clones, more than 75% of them seen once, and the ten largest clones take about 1.5%. Input material: CD4+ T cells from PBMCs. All receptors come from a man aged 45-65 years in good health and CMV-seronegative. Each CDR3 is given with its conserved first and last residue. The order of the fields is CDR3 length, J gene, clone size, V gene, D gene, CDR3 protein, CDR3 DNA. D genes are given only for firm matches. Rows give clone size only sometimes, using once, few, many, or a class for an expanded clone.

cdr3_length: 14; j_call: TRBJ2-1; clone_size: -; v_call: TRBV7-2; d_call: TRBD1; cdr3_aa: CASSSGQGHNEQFF; cdr3_nt: TGTGCCAGCAGCTCCGGACAGGGCCACAATGAGCAGTTCTTC
cdr3_length: 17; j_call: TRBJ2-1; clone_size: -; v_call: TRBV28; d_call: -; cdr3_aa: CASRFSPGLGSYNEQFF; cdr3_nt: TGTGCCAGCAGGTTTAGCCCGGGGCTGGGCTCCTACAATGAGCAGTTCTTC
cdr3_length: 13; j_call: TRBJ1-4; clone_size: -; v_call: TRBV10-1; d_call: -; cdr3_aa: CASSGEKREKLFF; cdr3_nt: TGCGCCAGCAGTGGGGAGAAGAGGGAAAAACTGTTTTTT
cdr3_length: 13; j_call: TRBJ2-7; clone_size: -; v_call: TRBV7-3; d_call: -; cdr3_aa: CASSSRQGNEQYF; cdr3_nt: TGTGCCAGCAGCTCCAGGCAGGGGAACGAGCAGTACTTC
cdr3_length: 13; j_call: TRBJ2-7; clone_size: -; v_call: TRBV7-9; d_call: -; cdr3_aa: CASSFTGSYEQYF; cdr3_nt: TGTGCCAGCAGCTTCACAGGGTCCTACGAGCAGTACTTC
cdr3_length: 15; j_call: TRBJ2-5; clone_size: once; v_call: TRBV7-6; d_call: TRBD2; cdr3_aa: CASSVGLAGRETQYF; cdr3_nt: TGTGCCAGCAGCGTAGGACTAGCGGGGCGGGAGACCCAGTACTTC
cdr3_length: 14; j_call: TRBJ2-7; clone_size: -; v_call: TRBV6-5; d_call: TRBD2; cdr3_aa: CASTPAGLPLEQYF; cdr3_nt: TGTGCCAGCACCCCGGCGGGACTACCCCTCGAGCAGTACTTC
cdr3_length: 13; j_call: TRBJ2-5; clone_size: -; v_call: TRBV7-3; d_call: -; cdr3_aa: CASSPDNAETQYF; cdr3_nt: TGTGCCAGCAGTCCCGACAACGCGGAGACCCAGTACTTC
cdr3_length: 14; j_call: TRBJ2-2; clone_size: -; v_call: TRBV6-6; d_call: -; cdr3_aa: CASRQTGVTGELFF; cdr3_nt: TGTGCCAGCAGACAAACGGGAGTTACCGGGGAGCTGTTTTTT
cdr3_length: 18; j_call: TRBJ2-6; clone_size: -; v_call: TRBV5-1; d_call: TRBD1; cdr3_aa: CASSLAGTGATGANVLTF; cdr3_nt: TGCGCCAGCAGCTTGGCCGGGACAGGGGCAACCGGGGCCAACGTCCTGACTTTC
cdr3_length: 15; j_call: TRBJ2-5; clone_size: -; v_call: TRBV27; d_call: -; cdr3_aa: CASSFRDRREETQYF; cdr3_nt: TGTGCCAGCAGTTTCCGGGACCGGAGAGAAGAGACCCAGTACTTC
cdr3_length: 14; j_call: TRBJ2-7; clone_size: -; v_call: TRBV18; d_call: TRBD1; cdr3_aa: CASSPYRGLNEQYF; cdr3_nt: TGTGCCAGCTCACCTTACAGGGGGCTTAACGAGCAGTACTTC
cdr3_length: 18; j_call: TRBJ1-3; clone_size: -; v_call: TRBV7-2; d_call: TRBD1; cdr3_aa: CASSLAITGAVTGNTIYF; cdr3_nt: TGTGCCAGCAGCCTCGCAATCACAGGGGCAGTTACTGGAAACACCATATATTTT
cdr3_length: 11; j_call: TRBJ2-7; clone_size: few; v_call: TRBV19; d_call: -; cdr3_aa: CASRSGEAKYF; cdr3_nt: TGTGCCAGTAGATCAGGGGAAGCCAAGTACTTC
cdr3_length: 13; j_call: TRBJ2-7; clone_size: -; v_call: TRBV28; d_call: TRBD1; cdr3_aa: CASSRTGADEQYF; cdr3_nt: TGTGCCAGCAGTCGGACAGGGGCCGACGAGCAGTACTTC
cdr3_length: 13; j_call: TRBJ2-3; clone_size: -; v_call: TRBV7-9; d_call: -; cdr3_aa: CASSLSATDTQYF; cdr3_nt: TGTGCCAGCAGCTTATCGGCAACAGATACGCAGTATTTT
cdr3_length: 12; j_call: TRBJ1-1; clone_size: -; v_call: TRBV28; d_call: TRBD1; cdr3_aa: CASSLGQGRPFF; cdr3_nt: TGTGCCAGCAGTTTAGGACAGGGGAGGCCTTTCTTT
cdr3_length: 19; j_call: TRBJ2-3; clone_size: -; v_call: TRBV5-4; d_call: TRBD2; cdr3_aa: CASSFPGLAGVPSTDTQYF; cdr3_nt: TGTGCCAGCAGCTTCCCGGGACTAGCGGGAGTCCCTAGCACAGATACGCAGTATTTT
cdr3_length: 14; j_call: TRBJ1-3; clone_size: -; v_call: TRBV29-1; d_call: -; cdr3_aa: CSALPAISGNTIYF; cdr3_nt: TGCAGCGCTTTACCGGCCATCTCTGGAAACACCATATATTTT
cdr3_length: 14; j_call: TRBJ2-2; clone_size: few; v_call: TRBV2; d_call: -; cdr3_aa: CASRQGQNTGELFF; cdr3_nt: TGTGCCAGCAGGCAAGGACAAAACACCGGGGAGCTGTTTTTT
cdr3_length: 20; j_call: TRBJ2-1; clone_size: -; v_call: TRBV5-1; d_call: TRBD2; cdr3_aa: CASSTRPGTSVLSSYNEQFF; cdr3_nt: TGCGCCAGCAGCACCAGACCCGGGACTAGCGTACTGAGCTCCTACAATGAGCAGTTCTTC
cdr3_length: 15; j_call: TRBJ2-1; clone_size: -; v_call: TRBV19; d_call: -; cdr3_aa: CASSILQGTYNEQFF; cdr3_nt: TGTGCCAGTAGTATTTTACAGGGCACCTACAATGAGCAGTTCTTC
cdr3_length: 15; j_call: TRBJ2-7; clone_size: few; v_call: TRBV9; d_call: -; cdr3_aa: CASSVRAGTVGEQYF; cdr3_nt: TGTGCCAGCAGCGTACGGGCAGGAACGGTGGGCGAGCAGTACTTC